These 7 T cell receptor beta chains were sequenced from one sample in a study of CD8 T cells in ankylosing spondylitis. Via MiXCR, TCRdb re-called the 5' RACE reads, giving one row per CDR3 protein. The table records 45,000 to 65,000 distinct CDR3 sequences, 7.4% of them present only once. The material sequenced was blood, either unsorted or a sorted T cell fraction (not recorded which). The receptors stem from a female donor with ankylosing spondylitis or in good health (not recorded which).

This clonotype was observed at least ten times. J is TRBJ1-6 and V is TRBV20-1; D is unclear. V lost 0 bases and J lost 7, with 10 bases in between. Germline CDR1 DFQATT, CDR2 SNEGSKA (reference sequence). There are 14 residues in the CDR3. DNA of the CDR3: TGCAGTGCTAGAGAACGGGGTCTAAATTCACCCCTCCACTTT. Translating gives CSARERGLNSPLHF.

This clonotype was counted ten times or more. The chain is built from TRBV6-1 and TRBJ2-3, with 7 bases identical to TRBD2. The trim removed 4 bases at V and 2 bases at J, leaving 6 bases unmatched. The germline V gene encodes CDR1 MNHNS and CDR2 SASEGT. The CDR3 has 15 amino acids. The CDR3 region has the DNA TGTGCCAGCAGTGTCCTAGCGGCCTACACAGATACGCAGTATTTT. Translation gives CASSVLAAYTDTQYF.

This clonotype was recorded many times. The rearrangement joins TRBV5-5 to TRBJ1-1, with 7 bases aligning to TRBD1. Germline V CDR1 and CDR2: SGHKS, YYEKEE (reference sequence). Losses at the gene ends were 4 bases for V and 1 base for J; bases not matched to a gene: 13. This CDR3 is 17 amino acids long. The CDR3 spells CASSPTPARGPNTEAFF. CDR3 sequence (DNA): TGTGCCAGCAGCCCCACCCCCGCTAGGGGGCCGAACACTGAAGCTTTCTTT.

This clonotype showed up many times. This chain links TRBV19 with TRBJ2-1; weak D call: TRBD2 (5 bases). The CDR3 consists of 13 residues. Germline V gives CDR1 LNHDA, CDR2 SQIVND (reference sequence). Trimming took 3 bases from V and 4 from J, leaving 7 bases between them. The CDR3 DNA reads TGTGCCAGTAGTATTACGGGGTACAATGAGCAGTTCTTC. It yields the protein CASSITGYNEQFF.

This clonotype has at least ten counts. The chain joins TRBV5-1 to TRBJ1-1, with TRBD1 matching 8 bases. With V trimmed by 4 bases and J by 4 bases, 3 bases remained unmatched. This CDR3 contains 13 residues. CDR1 is SGHRS and CDR2 is YFSETQ in the germline V gene. The CDR3 protein is CASSQTGGTEAFF. DNA of the CDR3: TGCGCCAGCAGCCAAACAGGGGGCACTGAAGCTTTCTTT.

This clonotype was found many times. V is TRBV27 and J is TRBJ1-1; tentative D call: TRBD1 (6 bases). The CDR3 is 14 residues long. CDR1 is MNHEY, CDR2 SMNVEV, per germline (reference sequence). The ends were cut back, 5 bases at V and 1 base at J, with 11 bases in the middle. In DNA, the CDR3 is TGTGCCAGCAGTGCGGGACACGGGAACACTGAAGCTTTCTTT. Protein: CASSAGHGNTEAFF.

This clonotype was seen at least ten times. V usage is TRBV20-1 and J usage is TRBJ2-2, with a possible D match to TRBD2 (6 bases). The V gene lost 3 bases and the J gene lost 5 bases, with 10 bases spanning the gap. The CDR3 is made up of 13 amino acids. In germline, CDR1 is DFQATT, CDR2 SNEGSKA (reference sequence). The CDR3 DNA follows: TGCAGTGCTAGTACAAGCGGGACCGGGGAGCTGTTTTTT. Translating it yields CSASTSGTGELFF.